A single sample is the source of the 30 T cell receptor beta chains below, sequenced in a study of T-cell memory formation after mild COVID-19. In TCRdb, the 5' RACE reads were re-called with MiXCR into one record per CDR3 protein. In the table there are hundreds of thousands of distinct CDR3 sequences, more than 15% of which are singletons. The sample taken for sequencing was PBMCs or a T cell subset sorted from them (not recorded which). These TCRs come from a man aged 18 to 29 who had mild COVID-19 (a few samples of this study predate the infection). Cell type and time point are not known.

The chain recombines TRBV25-1 with TRBJ1-2, with 8 positions matching TRBD1. The CDR3 is 14 amino acids. J was trimmed by 2 bases and V by 4 bases; bases with no gene match: 3. Per the germline V gene, CDR1 is MGHDK and CDR2 is SYGVNS. CDR3 region: CASSGQGANYGYTF. The CDR3 DNA follows: TGTGCCAGCAGTGGCCAGGGGGCGAACTATGGCTACACCTTC.

The CDR3 sequence: CASRETGLGQPQHF. DNA of the CDR3: TGTGCCAGCAGGGAGACAGGGCTCGGACAGCCCCAGCATTTT. V is TRBV6-5 and J is TRBJ1-5, with 7 bases lining up with TRBD1. Germline V gene data show CDR1 as MNHEY and CDR2 as SVGAGI. The CDR3 length is 14 residues. V was clipped by 6 bases and J by 7 bases; unmatched bases: 9.

This clonotype was observed a handful of times. The chain joins TRBV7-8 to TRBJ2-5; 7 bases agree with TRBD2. The CDR3 covers 15 residues. From germline, CDR1 is SGHVS and CDR2 FQNEAQ. Germline trimming cut 7 bases from V and 1 base from J; bases unmatched to any gene: 9. This CDR3 is CASTPAGDPQETQYF. The CDR3 DNA sequence: TGTGCCAGCACCCCCGCGGGGGACCCCCAAGAGACCCAGTACTTC.

The CDR3 DNA is TGCAGTGCGAGTGGAGGGGGCGCGGTTGAAGCTTTCTTT. This gives the protein CSASGGGAVEAFF. This chain joins TRBV20-1 and TRBJ1-1; 7 bases match TRBD1. The CDR3 spans 13 residues. After removal of 6 bases from V and 7 bases from J, the junction contained 11 bases not matched to a gene. Germline-derived CDR1 and CDR2 are DFQATT and SNEGSKA (reference sequence).

This clonotype appeared many times. V gene TRBV7-2 combines with J gene TRBJ2-5; 10 positions match TRBD2. V gave up 5 bases and J gave up 10 bases; unmatched junction bases: 25. Germline V gene data show CDR1 as SGHTA and CDR2 as FQGNSA. This CDR3 region has 19 residues. The CDR3 region has the DNA TGTGCCAGCAGCCCTCAGCGGCGGGCTAGCGGGGGCCTTTCTTGGGACCAGTACTTC. It yields the protein CASSPQRRASGGLSWDQYF.

V and J are TRBV2 and TRBJ1-5; maybe TRBD1 (6 bases). The CDR3 contains 15 residues. Germline V CDR1 and CDR2: SNHLY, FYNNEI. The V and J ends lost 6 bases and 0 bases respectively, with 12 bases between them. CDR3 amino acids: CASSRGPYSNQPQHF. The CDR3, as DNA: TGTGCCAGCAGCAGGGGCCCATATAGCAATCAGCCCCAGCATTTT.

The chain couples TRBV4-3 to TRBJ2-2; TRBD1 aligns across 8 bases. V lost 4 bases to trimming and J lost 5 bases; unmatched junction nucleotides: 12. Germline loops: CDR1 LGHNA, CDR2 YSLEER. The CDR3 totals 17 residues. The CDR3 sequence is CASSPFNGQGLTGELFF. CDR3 bases: TGCGCCAGCAGCCCTTTCAACGGACAGGGTTTGACCGGGGAGCTGTTTTTT.

The chain's CDR3 is CATSRQTGSYNEQFF. In nucleotides, the CDR3 is TGTGCCACCAGCAGGCAGACGGGATCCTACAATGAGCAGTTCTTC. The rearrangement uses TRBV15 and TRBJ2-1, with D perhaps matching TRBD2 (5 bases). The germline V and J ends were trimmed by 3 bases and 1 base, with 10 bases remaining between them. Germline assignment: CDR1 LNHNV and CDR2 YYDKDF (reference sequence). The CDR3 sequence is 15 residues long.

The chain couples TRBV6-5 to TRBJ1-1, with unresolved D. The germline gives CDR1 MNHEY, CDR2 SVGAGI. The CDR3 has 13 residues. With 6 bases removed from V and 4 bases from J, the gap between germline ends came to 12 bases. Written as DNA, the CDR3 is TGTGCCAGCAGCGACCAGGTTTCCACTGAAGCTTTCTTT. As protein: CASSDQVSTEAFF.

The chain links TRBV4-1 to TRBJ2-1; TRBD1 matches 9 bases. The V and J ends lost 3 bases and 3 bases, in that order; junction bases with no gene match: 6. Germline V gives CDR1 MGHRA, CDR2 YSYEKL. There are 16 residues in the CDR3. The CDR3 DNA follows: TGCGCCAGCAGCCACCCCCGGGACAGGGACTACAATGAGCAGTTCTTC. Its translation: CASSHPRDRDYNEQFF.

The chain joins TRBV20-1 to TRBJ1-5; no definite D call. This CDR3 is 14 amino acids long. Germline V gene sequence: CDR1 DFQATT, CDR2 SNEGSKA (reference sequence). V lost 0 bases and J 6 bases, leaving 12 bases between the germline ends. For the CDR3, the DNA is TGCAGTGCTAGAGACCGGATTCTTGGTCAGCCCCAGCATTTT. This translates into CSARDRILGQPQHF.

The sample holds a few counts of this clonotype. The chain carries TRBV7-2 and TRBJ2-1; 9 bases are shared with TRBD1. CDR1 is SGHTA and CDR2 is FQGNSA in the germline V gene. The CDR3 extends over 15 amino acids. J was trimmed by 4 bases and V by 5 bases; bases with no gene match: 6. This CDR3 is CASSRTGGMYNEQFF. The CDR3 DNA follows: TGTGCCAGCAGCAGAACAGGGGGCATGTACAATGAGCAGTTCTTC.

V usage is TRBV14 and J usage is TRBJ2-1; tentatively, D is TRBD1 (5 bases). Trimming shortened V by 1 base and J by 0 bases, and 13 bases separated the two germline ends. Germline V lookup: CDR1 SGHDN, CDR2 FVKESK. The CDR3 is made up of 17 amino acids. The CDR3 here is CASSQVVRESSYNEQFF. In nucleotides, the CDR3 is TGTGCCAGCAGCCAAGTCGTCAGGGAAAGCTCCTACAATGAGCAGTTCTTC.

This clonotype has just a few counts. Written as DNA, the CDR3 is TGTGCCAGTAATCTGGGGACTAGCGGGTACAATGAGCAGTTCTTC. This sequence encodes CASNLGTSGYNEQFF. The V gene is TRBV19, the J gene TRBJ2-1; TRBD2 agrees at 12 bases. Germline V gene data show CDR1 as LNHDA and CDR2 as SQIVND (reference sequence). This CDR3 is built from 15 residues. The trim removed 7 bases at V and 4 bases at J, leaving 5 bases unmatched. The complete variable domain, with remaining parts taken from reference TRBV19 and TRBJ2-1, reads DGGITQSPKYLFRKEGQNVTLSCEQNLNHDAMYWYRQDPGQGLRLIYYSQIVNDFQKGDIAEGYSVSREKKESFPLTVTSAQKNPTAFYLCASNLGTSGYNEQFFGPGTRLTVL.

This clonotype has a handful of counts. The rearrangement links TRBV7-8 to TRBJ1-2; unclear D gene. Germline V gives CDR1 SGHVS, CDR2 FQNEAQ. V lost 2 bases to trimming and J lost 5 bases, with 15 bases between them. The CDR3 has 15 amino acids. The CDR3 here is CASSLSRGYPYGYTF. Here the CDR3 DNA reads TGTGCCAGCAGCTTAAGTCGGGGTTACCCGTATGGCTACACCTTC.

This CDR3 reads CASSESGRGGGETQYF. The CDR3 DNA follows: TGTGCCAGCAGTGAATCGGGCAGGGGCGGTGGAGAGACCCAGTACTTC. V gene TRBV25-1 combines with J gene TRBJ2-5, with D maybe TRBD1 (6 bases). Trimming took 1 base from V and 4 from J, leaving 16 bases between them. This CDR3 has 16 residues. CDR1 MGHDK and CDR2 SYGVNS come from the germline V gene.

This clonotype has a handful of counts. This sequence joins TRBV25-1 and TRBJ2-7; D is unresolved. Germline-derived CDR1 and CDR2 are MGHDK and SYGVNS. The V gene lost 0 bases and the J gene lost 6 bases, with 9 bases spanning the gap. This CDR3 has 13 residues. The CDR3 sequence is CASSEYKLCEQYV. The CDR3, as DNA: TGTGCCAGCAGTGAATATAAGCTATGCGAGCAGTACGTC.

The chain carries TRBV28 and TRBJ2-4; D gene uncertain. The CDR3 has 13 residues. Germline-derived CDR1 and CDR2 are MDHEN and SYDVKM. Trimming removed 7 bases at V and 6 bases at J, with 13 bases between. The CDR3 spells CASTLGTGNIQYF. The CDR3 DNA reads as TGTGCCAGCACCTTGGGAACGGGAAACATTCAGTACTTC.

The V call is TRBV6-5, the J call TRBJ2-7; TRBD1 aligns across 10 bases. The CDR3 loop spans 15 amino acids. V shed 5 bases, J shed 7 bases, and the junction held 11 bases outside the gene matches. The germline CDR1 and CDR2 sequences are MNHEY and SVGAGI. CDR3 sequence (DNA): TGTGCCAGCAGTGTCCGGGACAGGGGTTCTCGGGAGCAGTACTTC. Protein sequence: CASSVRDRGSREQYF.

This clonotype was detected a few times. The chain couples TRBV28 to TRBJ2-1, with 12 positions matching TRBD2. The CDR3 sequence is 15 residues long. Germline V CDR1 and CDR2: MDHEN, SYDVKM. Losses at the gene ends were 5 bases for V and 5 bases for J; bases not matched to a gene: 4. The CDR3 loop reads CASSELAGGHNEQFF. In DNA, the CDR3 is TGTGCCAGCAGTGAACTAGCGGGGGGTCACAATGAGCAGTTCTTC.

This rearrangement joins TRBV4-1 to TRBJ2-1; a weak D match, TRBD2 (7 bases). Germline CDR1 is MGHRA and CDR2 is YSYEKL. There are 14 residues in the CDR3. The V end lost 2 bases, the J end lost 9 bases, and 14 bases lay between the germline ends. CDR3 bases: TGCGCCAGCAGCCAAAAAGGGGGGGCGGGTGAGCAGTTCTTC. Translating gives CASSQKGGAGEQFF.

This chain connects TRBV7-2 to TRBJ2-3; D is tentatively TRBD1 or TRBD2 (5 bases each). V was pared by 4 bases and J by 8 bases, with 13 bases between. This CDR3 is 13 amino acids long. The germline gives CDR1 SGHTA, CDR2 FQGNSA. Here the CDR3 reads CASSSNAGATQYF. The CDR3 region has the DNA TGTGCCAGCAGCTCAAACGCCGGGGCTACGCAGTATTTT.

The chain has TRBV7-2 and TRBJ1-5; 7 positions agree with TRBD1. Per germline, CDR1 SGHTA and CDR2 FQGNSA. The CDR3 sequence is 16 residues long. The ends lost 5 bases at V and 4 bases at J; junction bases unmatched: 11. The CDR3 DNA is TGTGCCAGCAGCCTGAGACAGGGTGGGAGTAATCAGCCCCAGCATTTT. Translated: CASSLRQGGSNQPQHF.

The chain is built from TRBV28 and TRBJ2-3; 10 bases map to TRBD1. In germline, CDR1 is MDHEN, CDR2 SYDVKM. V lost 3 bases and J lost 2; bases outside the gene matches: 2. The CDR3 extends over 15 amino acids. In nucleotides, the CDR3 is TGTGCCAGCAGTTTCGGACAGGGGGACACAGATACGCAGTATTTT. It is translated as CASSFGQGDTDTQYF.

The genes are TRBV6-6 and TRBJ2-7, with 7 bases aligning to TRBD1. V lost 5 bases, J lost 5 bases, and 3 bases stayed unmatched. Germline CDR1 and CDR2: MNHNY and SVGAGI (reference sequence). The CDR3 has 12 residues. This CDR3 is CASSGDSDEQYV. The CDR3 nucleotides are TGTGCCAGCAGTGGGGACAGTGACGAGCAGTACGTC.

The CDR3 region has the DNA TGTGCCAGCAGTTTTGGGGGGGTCCTTAGTGAGACCCAGTACTTC. Protein product: CASSFGGVLSETQYF. The chain has TRBV27 and TRBJ2-5; 7 positions match TRBD2. The CDR3 runs to 15 residues. Germline trimming cut 3 bases from V and 5 bases from J; bases unmatched to any gene: 9. Per germline, CDR1 MNHEY and CDR2 SMNVEV (reference sequence).

The genes are TRBV4-3 and TRBJ1-1, with no clear D. Trimming removed 1 base at V and 0 bases at J, with 12 bases between. The CDR3 contains 16 residues. From germline, CDR1 is LGHNA and CDR2 YSLEER. CDR3 in DNA: TGCGCCAGCAGCCAAGTGTCAGGCTCCATGAACACTGAAGCTTTCTTT. Translated, it gives CASSQVSGSMNTEAFF.

The chain links TRBV4-2 to TRBJ2-4; 9 bases agree with TRBD1. Looked up from germline, CDR1 is LGHNA and CDR2 is YNFKEQ. Trimming cost V 3 bases and J 15 bases; bases outside gene matches: 3. The CDR3 contains 11 residues. The CDR3 spells CASSQGQGAYF. DNA of the CDR3: TGTGCCAGCAGCCAGGGACAGGGTGCGTACTTC.

This chain uses TRBV19 with TRBJ1-1; D is perhaps TRBD1 (5 bases). Germline V gene sequence: CDR1 LNHDA, CDR2 SQIVND (reference sequence). The CDR3 length is 13 residues. V was trimmed by 9 bases and J by 8 bases, leaving 19 bases between them. Here the CDR3 reads CASRGRRLSEAFF. In nucleotides, the CDR3 is TGTGCCAGCCGGGGACGGCGCCTGTCGGAAGCTTTCTTT.

Here the CDR3 reads CASSQLQGSGYTF. CDR3 nucleotides: TGTGCCAGCAGCCAATTACAGGGGTCTGGCTACACCTTC. The chain uses TRBV3-1 and TRBJ1-2; 7 bases align to TRBD1. CDR1 LGHDT and CDR2 YNNKEL come from the germline V gene (reference sequence). V trimming: 2 bases; J trimming: 7 bases; junction bases outside the gene matches: 4. The CDR3 has 13 amino acids.